These T cell receptor beta chains were read from a single sample in a study of CD8 T cells in Susac syndrome. TCRdb passed the immunoSEQ multiplex PCR reads through MiXCR, listing each CDR3 protein once. The sample includes approximately 160,000 distinct CDR3 sequences, around 96% of them seen just once. The sequenced sample was CD4+ T cells from PBMCs. These receptors came from a human donor with Susac syndrome. Each CDR3 is given with its conserved first and last residue. D genes are given only for firm matches. The size entry is marked missing in some rows and otherwise reads once, few, many or a size class.

d_call,j_call,v_call,clone_size,cdr3_aa,cdr3_nt
-,TRBJ2-4,TRBV20-1,-,CSARVDSRRENIQYF,TGCAGTGCTAGAGTAGACAGCCGCAGAGAAAACATTCAGTACTTC
-,TRBJ2-3,TRBV6-2/TRBV6-3,-,CASSYQRVGTDTQYF,TGTGCCAGCAGTTACCAGCGGGTGGGGACAGATACGCAGTATTTT
-,TRBJ1-1,TRBV30,-,CAWSVQGSRAFF,TGTGCCTGGAGTGTACAAGGATCGCGGGCTTTCTTT
-,TRBJ2-7,TRBV5-1,-,CASSLVASPPQYF,TGCGCCAGCAGCTTGGTCGCAAGTCCGCCGCAGTACTTC
TRBD1,TRBJ2-1,TRBV5-1,-,CASSPGTGGINEQFF,TGCGCCAGCAGCCCCGGGACAGGGGGCATCAATGAGCAGTTCTTC
-,TRBJ2-7,TRBV6-2/TRBV6-3,once,CASSLIGLAGGEQYF,TGTGCCAGCAGTCTTATTGGACTCGCCGGAGGGGAGCAGTACTTC
-,TRBJ2-7,TRBV27,-,CASRDAQGPYEQYF,TGTGCCAGCAGGGACGCTCAGGGCCCCTACGAGCAGTACTTC
TRBD2,TRBJ2-3,TRBV5-4,-,CASSPGTNTDTQYF,TGTGCCAGCAGCCCCGGGACTAACACAGATACGCAGTATTTT
TRBD1,TRBJ1-2,TRBV29-1,-,CSVAIGDRGHGYTF,TGCAGCGTTGCGATTGGGGACAGGGGACATGGCTACACCTTC
-,TRBJ2-5,TRBV5-1,-,CASSLNREETQYF,TGCGCCAGCAGCTTGAACAGGGAGGAGACCCAGTACTTC
-,TRBJ2-2,TRBV20-1,-,CSARRGLFTGELFF,TGCAGTGCTAGACGAGGACTTTTCACCGGGGAGCTGTTTTTT
-,TRBJ2-7,TRBV27,-,CASGSTNSYEQYF,TGTGCCAGCGGTTCGACGAACTCCTACGAGCAGTACTTC
-,TRBJ2-1,TRBV7-2,-,CASSLVSSPYNEQFF,TGTGCCAGCAGCTTAGTGTCTAGTCCCTACAATGAGCAGTTCTTC
TRBD1,TRBJ1-2,TRBV30,-,CAWTLQGNYGYTF,TGTGCCTGGACCCTACAGGGGAACTATGGCTACACCTTC
-,TRBJ2-2,TRBV14,-,CASSQGTLGELFF,TGTGCCAGCAGCCAAGGGACTCTCGGGGAGCTGTTTTTT
TRBD1,TRBJ2-5,TRBV9,-,CASSVLGQGVETQYF,TGTGCCAGCAGCGTCCTTGGACAGGGCGTCGAGACCCAGTACTTC
-,TRBJ1-1,TRBV29-1,-,CSVEGPLQAFF,TGCAGCGTTGAAGGGCCTCTACAAGCTTTCTTT
-,TRBJ2-3,TRBV10-3,-,CAISEGGPGTDTQYF,TGTGCCATCAGTGAAGGAGGACCCGGCACAGATACGCAGTATTTT
-,TRBJ2-5,TRBV12-3/TRBV12-4,-,CASNFGWQETQYF,TGTGCCAGCAACTTCGGATGGCAAGAGACCCAGTACTTC
-,TRBJ1-5,TRBV7-8,-,CAGIWGQPNQPQHF,TGTGCCGGGATCTGGGGCCAGCCCAATCAGCCCCAGCATTTT
TRBD2,TRBJ2-3,TRBV7-9,-,CASSLAGGSTDTQYF,TGTGCCAGCAGCTTGGCGGGGGGAAGCACAGATACGCAGTATTTT
TRBD2,TRBJ2-1,TRBV30,-,CALRGLAGGQGYNEQFF,TGTGCCCTCCGGGGACTAGCGGGAGGGCAGGGCTACAATGAGCAGTTCTTC
-,TRBJ2-7,TRBV20-1,once,CSARDRTLYEQYF,TGCAGTGCTAGAGATCGTACGTTATACGAGCAGTACTTC
-,TRBJ1-2,TRBV19,-,CASWGRGANYGYTF,TGTGCCAGTTGGGGACGTGGAGCTAACTATGGCTACACCTTC
-,TRBJ2-7,TRBV7-8,once,CASSGSGSSHEQYF,TGTGCCAGCAGCGGCAGCGGCTCTTCTCACGAGCAGTACTTC
-,TRBJ1-2,TRBV27,once,CASSRESRGNYGYTF,TGTGCCAGCAGTCGAGAGTCTCGTGGCAACTATGGCTACACCTTC
-,TRBJ2-1,TRBV24-1,-,CATSEDYNEQFF,TGTGCCACCAGTGAGGACTACAATGAGCAGTTCTTC
-,TRBJ1-4,TRBV5-1,-,CASSRGKGEKLFF,TGCGCCAGCAGTCGTGGGAAGGGAGAAAAACTGTTTTTT
TRBD1,TRBJ1-2,TRBV12-3/TRBV12-4,-,CASSRSRQGSEGYTF,TGTGCCAGCAGTAGATCGCGACAGGGCTCTGAAGGCTACACCTTC
-,TRBJ2-1,TRBV12-3/TRBV12-4,-,CASSPTSSEQFF,TGTGCCAGCAGCCCGACTAGTTCTGAGCAGTTCTTC
-,TRBJ2-2,TRBV5-4,-,CATRLAGSGVINTGELFF,TGTGCCACGAGGTTAGCAGGGTCGGGAGTTATCAACACCGGGGAGCTGTTTTTT
-,TRBJ2-2,TRBV9,-,CASSVEGLAGELFF,TGTGCCAGCAGCGTAGAGGGCTTGGCCGGGGAGCTGTTTTTT